This T cell receptor (beta chain) was found in a study of cytomegalovirus exposure and HLA in healthy donors. Study observations and caveats: By HLA locus, TCR association rates varied in a later analysis, with DRB1 showing the most and HLA-C the fewest.

The study ran its PCR with 60 Vbeta and 13 Jbeta primers. The repertoire was sequenced with immunoSEQ multiplex PCR; TCRdb's copy has only in-frame clones and lacks some. In the table there are about 200,000 clones, roughly 79% of which are singletons. Worth noting for this clone: Its specificity is unknown.

The TCR comes from a man younger than 45 in good health and CMV-seronegative. The sequenced material came from PBMCs.

The CDR3 sequence: CAWSAGLSSYEQYF. The DNA for the CDR3 is TGTGCCTGGAGCGCAGGACTGAGCTCCTACGAGCAGTACTTC. The chain combines TRBV30 with TRBJ2-7; D may be TRBD2 (5 bases). V lost 3 bases and J lost 0, with 12 bases in between. The CDR3 loop spans 14 amino acids. CDR1 and CDR2 (germline): GTSNPN, SVGIG (reference sequence).